This T cell receptor (beta chain) was found in a study of blood T cell repertoires in COVID-19. Study overall: Samples came from the United States, Italy and Spain, spanning acute and convalescent COVID-19. T cells, B-cell-depleted T cells, or PBMCs supplied cDNA or gDNA.

This clone was picked up many times. Original methodology: Reference gene primers were amplified, and this amplification served to estimate nucleated cell counts. Sequencing was performed with immunoSEQ multiplex PCR; in TCRdb, only in-frame clones are kept and a portion is missing. V, J and clone size reflect that table, while D and trimming were determined from the DNA. The sample includes some 210,000 clones, under 90% of them seen just once. The source material was peripheral blood. This clonotype was sampled from a human donor in a cohort sampled during active COVID-19.

The CDR3 spells CASSQDRNQPQHF. CDR3 DNA: TGTGCCAGCAGTCAGGACAGAAATCAGCCCCAGCATTTT. The V and J genes are TRBV6-5 and TRBJ1-5; D is perhaps TRBD1 (6 bases). The V gene's germline CDR1 is MNHEY and CDR2 SVGAGI. The CDR3 consists of 13 residues. V was pared by 5 bases and J by 4 bases, with 9 bases between.